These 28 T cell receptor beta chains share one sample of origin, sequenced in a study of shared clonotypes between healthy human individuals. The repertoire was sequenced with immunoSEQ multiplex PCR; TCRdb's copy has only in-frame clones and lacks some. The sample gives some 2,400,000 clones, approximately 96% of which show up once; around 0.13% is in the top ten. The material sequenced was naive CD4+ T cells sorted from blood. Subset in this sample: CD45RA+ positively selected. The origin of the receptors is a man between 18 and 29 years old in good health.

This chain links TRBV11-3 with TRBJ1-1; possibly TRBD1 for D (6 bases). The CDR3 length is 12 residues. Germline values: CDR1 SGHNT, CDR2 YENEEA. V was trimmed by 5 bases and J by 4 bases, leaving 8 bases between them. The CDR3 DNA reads TGTGCCAGCAGCGGCAGGGGCACTGAAGCTTTCTTT. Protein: CASSGRGTEAFF.

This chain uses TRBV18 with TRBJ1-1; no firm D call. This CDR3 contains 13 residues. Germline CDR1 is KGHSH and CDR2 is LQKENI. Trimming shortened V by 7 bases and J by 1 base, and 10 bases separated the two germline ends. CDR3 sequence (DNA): TGTGCCAGCTATGGGGAAAGGAACACTGAAGCTTTCTTT. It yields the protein CASYGERNTEAFF. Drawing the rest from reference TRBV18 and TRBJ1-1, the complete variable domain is NAGVMQNPRHLVRRRGQEARLRCSPMKGHSHVYWYRQLPEEGLKFMVYLQKENIIDESGMPKERFSAEFPKEGPSILRIQQVVRGDSAAYFCASYGERNTEAFFGQGTRLTVV.

The CDR3 coding sequence is TGTGCCAGCAGATCCGTCGGGGGCCGGGGAGATACGCAGTATTTT. This translates into CASRSVGGRGDTQYF. The V and J genes are TRBV11-2 and TRBJ2-3; the D call may be TRBD1 or TRBD2 (6 bases each). V gave up 6 bases and J gave up 5 bases, with 18 bases separating them. Germline V gives CDR1 SGHAT, CDR2 FQNNGV. The CDR3 loop spans 15 amino acids.

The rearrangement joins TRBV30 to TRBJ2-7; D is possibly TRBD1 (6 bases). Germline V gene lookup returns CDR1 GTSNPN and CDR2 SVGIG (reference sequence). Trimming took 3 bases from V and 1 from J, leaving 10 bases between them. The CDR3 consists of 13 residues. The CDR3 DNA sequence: TGTGCCTGGAGGTTGACAGGTTCCTACGAGCAGTACTTC. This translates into CAWRLTGSYEQYF.

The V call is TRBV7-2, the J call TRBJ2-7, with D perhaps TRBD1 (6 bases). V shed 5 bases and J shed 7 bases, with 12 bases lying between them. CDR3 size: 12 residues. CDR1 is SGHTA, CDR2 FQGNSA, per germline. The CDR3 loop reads CASSAIRGEQYF. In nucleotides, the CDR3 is TGTGCCAGCAGCGCCATTAGGGGGGAGCAGTACTTC.

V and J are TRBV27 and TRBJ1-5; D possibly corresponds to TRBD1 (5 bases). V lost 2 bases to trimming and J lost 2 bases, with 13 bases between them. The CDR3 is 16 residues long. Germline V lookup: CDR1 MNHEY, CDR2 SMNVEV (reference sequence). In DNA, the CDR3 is TGTGCCAGCAGTTTAAATGGGGCTTTGGGCAATCAGCCCCAGCATTTT. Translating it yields CASSLNGALGNQPQHF.

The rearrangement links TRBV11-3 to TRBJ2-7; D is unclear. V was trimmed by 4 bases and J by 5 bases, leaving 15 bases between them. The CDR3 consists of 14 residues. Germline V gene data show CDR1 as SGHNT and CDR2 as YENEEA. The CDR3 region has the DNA TGTGCCAGCAGCTCCATGTCAGCACAGAACGAGCAGTACTTC. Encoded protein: CASSSMSAQNEQYF. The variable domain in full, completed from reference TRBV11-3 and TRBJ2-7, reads EAGVVQSPRYKIIEKKQPVAFWCNPISGHNTLYWYLQNLGQGPELLIRYENEEAVDDSQLPKDRFSAERLKGVDSTLKIQPAELGDSAVYLCASSSMSAQNEQYFGPGTRLTVT.

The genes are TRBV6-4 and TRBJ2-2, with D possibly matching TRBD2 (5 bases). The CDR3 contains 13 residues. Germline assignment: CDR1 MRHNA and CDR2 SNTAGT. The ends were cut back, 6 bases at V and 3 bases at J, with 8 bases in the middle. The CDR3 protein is CASSPGDTGELFF. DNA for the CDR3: TGTGCCAGCAGCCCCGGGGACACCGGGGAGCTGTTTTTT.

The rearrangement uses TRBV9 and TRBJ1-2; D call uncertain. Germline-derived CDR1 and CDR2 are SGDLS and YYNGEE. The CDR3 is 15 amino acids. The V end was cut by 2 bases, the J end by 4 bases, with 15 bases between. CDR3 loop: CASSVTDGPSYGYTF. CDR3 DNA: TGTGCCAGCAGCGTCACGGACGGGCCCTCCTATGGCTACACCTTC.

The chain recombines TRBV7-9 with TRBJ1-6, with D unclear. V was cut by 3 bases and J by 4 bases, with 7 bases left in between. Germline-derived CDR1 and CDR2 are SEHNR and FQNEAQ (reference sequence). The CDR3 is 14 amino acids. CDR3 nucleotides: TGTGCCAGCAGCTTGGGAACATATAATTCACCCCTCCACTTT. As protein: CASSLGTYNSPLHF.

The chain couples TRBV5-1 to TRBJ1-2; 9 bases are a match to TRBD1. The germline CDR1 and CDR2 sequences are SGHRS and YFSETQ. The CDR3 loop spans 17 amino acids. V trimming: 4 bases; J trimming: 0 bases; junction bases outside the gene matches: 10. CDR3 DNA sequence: TGCGCCAGCAGCCACCGGGACAGGGCCCGAGCTAACTATGGCTACACCTTC. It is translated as CASSHRDRARANYGYTF.

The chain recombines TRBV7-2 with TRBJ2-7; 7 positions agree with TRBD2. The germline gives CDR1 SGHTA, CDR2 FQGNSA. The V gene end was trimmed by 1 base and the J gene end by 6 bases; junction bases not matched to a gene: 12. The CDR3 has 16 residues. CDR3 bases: TGTGCCAGCAGCTTAGGGTCGGCGGGAGCCCAGGGCGAGCAGTACTTC. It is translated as CASSLGSAGAQGEQYF. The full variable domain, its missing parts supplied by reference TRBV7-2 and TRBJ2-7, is GAGVSQSPSNKVTEKGKDVELRCDPISGHTALYWYRQSLGQGLEFLIYFQGNSAPDKSGLPSDRFSAERTGGSVSTLTIQRTQQEDSAVYLCASSLGSAGAQGEQYFGPGTRLTVT.

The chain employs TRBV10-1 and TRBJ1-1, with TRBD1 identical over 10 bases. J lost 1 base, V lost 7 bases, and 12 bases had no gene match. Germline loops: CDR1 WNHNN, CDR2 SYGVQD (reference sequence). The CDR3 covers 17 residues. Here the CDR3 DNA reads TGCGCCAGCAAGAGGGGGGGGACAGGGGTCGGGAACACTGAAGCTTTCTTT. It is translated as CASKRGGTGVGNTEAFF.

CDR3 in amino acids: CASSSTAGLSGNTIYF. In nucleotides, the CDR3 is TGCGCCAGCAGCTCCACCGCGGGACTCTCTGGAAACACCATATATTTT. The chain is built from TRBV5-1 and TRBJ1-3; possibly TRBD1 for D (5 bases). The CDR3 runs 16 residues. CDR1 SGHRS and CDR2 YFSETQ come from the germline V gene. Trimming removed 3 bases from V and 0 bases from J, with 13 bases in between.

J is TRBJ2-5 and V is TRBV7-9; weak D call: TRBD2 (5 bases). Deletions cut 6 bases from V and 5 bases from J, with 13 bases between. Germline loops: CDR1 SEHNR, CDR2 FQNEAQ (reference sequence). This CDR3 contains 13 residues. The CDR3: CASSLYSEETQYF. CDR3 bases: TGTGCCAGCAGTTTGTATAGCGAGGAGACCCAGTACTTC.

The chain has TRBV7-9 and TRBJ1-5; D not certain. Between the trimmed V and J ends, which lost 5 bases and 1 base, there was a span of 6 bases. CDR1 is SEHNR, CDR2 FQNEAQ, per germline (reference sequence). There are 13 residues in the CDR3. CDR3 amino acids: CASSDDSNQPQHF. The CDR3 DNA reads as TGTGCCAGCAGCGACGACAGCAATCAGCCCCAGCATTTT. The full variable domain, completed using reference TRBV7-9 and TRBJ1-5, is DTGVSQNPRHKITKRGQNVTFRCDPISEHNRLYWYRQTLGQGPEFLTYFQNEAQLEKSRLLSDRFSAERPKGSFSTLEIQRTEQGDSAMYLCASSDDSNQPQHFGDGTRLSIL.

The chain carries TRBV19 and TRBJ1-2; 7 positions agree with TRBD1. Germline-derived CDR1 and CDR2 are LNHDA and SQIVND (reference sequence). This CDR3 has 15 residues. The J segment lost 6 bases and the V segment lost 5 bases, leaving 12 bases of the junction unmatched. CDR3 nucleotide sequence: TGTGCCAGTAGTCCCTGGGACAGCGAGACAGATGGCTACACCTTC. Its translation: CASSPWDSETDGYTF.

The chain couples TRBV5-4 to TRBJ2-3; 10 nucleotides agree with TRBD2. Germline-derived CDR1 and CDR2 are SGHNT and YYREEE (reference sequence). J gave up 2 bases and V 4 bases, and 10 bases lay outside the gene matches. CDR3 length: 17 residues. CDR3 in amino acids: CASSAQLAGGYTDTQYF. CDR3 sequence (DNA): TGTGCCAGCAGCGCCCAGTTAGCGGGGGGATACACAGATACGCAGTATTTT.

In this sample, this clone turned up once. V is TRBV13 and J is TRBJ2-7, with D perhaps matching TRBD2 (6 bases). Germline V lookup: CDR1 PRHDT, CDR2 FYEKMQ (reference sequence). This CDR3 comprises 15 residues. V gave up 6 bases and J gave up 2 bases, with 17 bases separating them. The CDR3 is CASRTAGREAYEQYF. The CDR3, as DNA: TGTGCCAGCAGGACAGCCGGGAGAGAGGCCTACGAGCAGTACTTC.

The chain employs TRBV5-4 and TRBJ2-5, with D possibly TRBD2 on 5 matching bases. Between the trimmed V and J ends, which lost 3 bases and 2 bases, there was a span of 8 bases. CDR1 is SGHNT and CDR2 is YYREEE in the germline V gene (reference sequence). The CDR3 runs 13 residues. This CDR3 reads CASSSPGQETQYF. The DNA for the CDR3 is TGTGCCAGCAGCTCCCCGGGACAAGAGACCCAGTACTTC. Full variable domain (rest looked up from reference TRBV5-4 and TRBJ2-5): ETGVTQSPTHLIKTRGQQVTLRCSSQSGHNTVSWYQQALGQGPQFIFQYYREEENGRGNFPPRFSGLQFPNYSSELNVNALELDDSALYLCASSSPGQETQYFGPGTRLLVL.

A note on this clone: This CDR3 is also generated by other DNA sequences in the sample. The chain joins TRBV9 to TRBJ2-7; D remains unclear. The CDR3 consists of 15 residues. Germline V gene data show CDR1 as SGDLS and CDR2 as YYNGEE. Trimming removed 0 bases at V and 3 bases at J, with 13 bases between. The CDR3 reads CASSVEVGSSYEQYF. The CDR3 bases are TGTGCCAGCAGCGTAGAAGTTGGCAGTAGCTACGAGCAGTACTTC.

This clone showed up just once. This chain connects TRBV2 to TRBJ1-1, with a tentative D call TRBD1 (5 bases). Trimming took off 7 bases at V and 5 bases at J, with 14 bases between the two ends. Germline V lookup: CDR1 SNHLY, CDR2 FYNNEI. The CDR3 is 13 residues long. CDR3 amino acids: CASIYSGRTEAFF. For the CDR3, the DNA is TGTGCCAGCATTTACTCAGGGAGGACTGAAGCTTTCTTT.

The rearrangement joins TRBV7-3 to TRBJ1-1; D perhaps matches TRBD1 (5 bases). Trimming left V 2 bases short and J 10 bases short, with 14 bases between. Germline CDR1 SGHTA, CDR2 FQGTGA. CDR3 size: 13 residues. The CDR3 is CASSLAGNGRAFF. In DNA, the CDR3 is TGTGCCAGCAGCTTAGCAGGGAACGGAAGAGCTTTCTTT.

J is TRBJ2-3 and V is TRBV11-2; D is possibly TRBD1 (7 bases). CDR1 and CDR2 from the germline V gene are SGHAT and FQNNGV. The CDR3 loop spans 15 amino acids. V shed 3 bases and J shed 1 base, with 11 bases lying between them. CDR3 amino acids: CASSFVRGGTDTQYF. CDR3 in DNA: TGTGCCAGCAGCTTTGTCAGGGGGGGCACAGATACGCAGTATTTT. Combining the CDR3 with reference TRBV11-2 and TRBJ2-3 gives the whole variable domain EAGVAQSPRYKIIEKRQSVAFWCNPISGHATLYWYQQILGQGPKLLIQFQNNGVVDDSQLPKDRFSAERLKGVDSTLKIQPAKLEDSAVYLCASSFVRGGTDTQYFGPGTRLTVL.

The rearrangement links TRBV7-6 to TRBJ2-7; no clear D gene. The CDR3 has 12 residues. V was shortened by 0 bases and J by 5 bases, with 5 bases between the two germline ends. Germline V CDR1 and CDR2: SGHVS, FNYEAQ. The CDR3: CASSLAGHEQYF. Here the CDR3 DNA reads TGTGCCAGCAGCTTAGCAGGGCACGAGCAGTACTTC.

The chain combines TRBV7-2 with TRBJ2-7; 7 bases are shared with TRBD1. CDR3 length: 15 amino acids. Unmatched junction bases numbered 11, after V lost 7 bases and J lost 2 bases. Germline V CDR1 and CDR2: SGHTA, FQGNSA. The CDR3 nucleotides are TGTGCCAGCACACCCCCGGGACAGCCACCCTACGAGCAGTACTTC. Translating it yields CASTPPGQPPYEQYF.

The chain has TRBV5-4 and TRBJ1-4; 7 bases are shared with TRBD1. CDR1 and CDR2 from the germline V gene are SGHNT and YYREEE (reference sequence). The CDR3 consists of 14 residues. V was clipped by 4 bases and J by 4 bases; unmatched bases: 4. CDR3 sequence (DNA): TGTGCCAGCAGCCGGGGACAGAGTAATGAAAAACTGTTTTTT. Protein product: CASSRGQSNEKLFF.

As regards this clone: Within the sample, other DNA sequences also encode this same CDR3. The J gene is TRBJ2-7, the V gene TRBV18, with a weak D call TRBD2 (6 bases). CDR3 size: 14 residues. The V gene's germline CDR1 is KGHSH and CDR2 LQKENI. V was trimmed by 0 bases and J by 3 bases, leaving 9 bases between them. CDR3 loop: CASSPPSGSYEQYF. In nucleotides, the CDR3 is TGTGCCAGCTCACCACCGTCCGGGAGCTACGAGCAGTACTTC.